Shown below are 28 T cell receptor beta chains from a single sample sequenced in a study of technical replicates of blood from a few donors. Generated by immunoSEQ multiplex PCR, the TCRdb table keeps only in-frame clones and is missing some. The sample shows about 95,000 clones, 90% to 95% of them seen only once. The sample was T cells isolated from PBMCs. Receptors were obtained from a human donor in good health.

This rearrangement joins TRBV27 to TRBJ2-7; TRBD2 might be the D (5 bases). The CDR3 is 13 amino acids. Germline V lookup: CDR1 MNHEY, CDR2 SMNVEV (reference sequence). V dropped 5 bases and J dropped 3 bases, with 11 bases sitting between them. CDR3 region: CASSELEGYEQYF. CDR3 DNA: TGTGCCAGCAGTGAGTTAGAGGGCTACGAGCAGTACTTC.

CDR3 loop: CASSQGGTGGVEQYF. The CDR3 DNA is TGTGCCAGCAGCCAAGGGGGGACAGGGGGAGTCGAGCAGTACTTC. The V call is TRBV28, the J call TRBJ2-7; 11 bases are shared with TRBD1. CDR1 MDHEN and CDR2 SYDVKM come from the germline V gene. Losses at the gene ends were 6 bases for V and 6 bases for J; bases not matched to a gene: 10. The CDR3 has 15 amino acids.

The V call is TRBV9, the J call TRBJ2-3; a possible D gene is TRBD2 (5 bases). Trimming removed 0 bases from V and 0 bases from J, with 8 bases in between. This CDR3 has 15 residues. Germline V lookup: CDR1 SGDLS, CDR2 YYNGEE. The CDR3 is CASSVEGDSTDTQYF. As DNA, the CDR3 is TGTGCCAGCAGCGTAGAGGGAGATAGCACAGATACGCAGTATTTT.

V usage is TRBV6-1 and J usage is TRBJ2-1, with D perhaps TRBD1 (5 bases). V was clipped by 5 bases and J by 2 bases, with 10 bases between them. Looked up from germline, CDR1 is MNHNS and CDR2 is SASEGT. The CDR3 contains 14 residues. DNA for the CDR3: TGTGCCAGCAGTCTAGGACAACCCTACAATGAGCAGTTCTTC. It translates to CASSLGQPYNEQFF.

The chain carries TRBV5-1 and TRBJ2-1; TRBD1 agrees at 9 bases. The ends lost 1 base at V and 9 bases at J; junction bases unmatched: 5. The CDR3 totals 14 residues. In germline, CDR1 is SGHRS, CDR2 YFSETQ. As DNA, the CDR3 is TGCGCCAGCAGCTTGACAGGGGGCTATGGTGAGCAGTTCTTC. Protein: CASSLTGGYGEQFF.

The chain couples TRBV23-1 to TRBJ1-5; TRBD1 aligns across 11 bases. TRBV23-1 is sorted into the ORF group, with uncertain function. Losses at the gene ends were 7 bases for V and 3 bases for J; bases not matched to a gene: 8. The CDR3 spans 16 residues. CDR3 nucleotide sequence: TGCGCCAGCACTCTCCGGGACAGGGGGTACAATCAGCCCCAGCATTTT. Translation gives CASTLRDRGYNQPQHF.

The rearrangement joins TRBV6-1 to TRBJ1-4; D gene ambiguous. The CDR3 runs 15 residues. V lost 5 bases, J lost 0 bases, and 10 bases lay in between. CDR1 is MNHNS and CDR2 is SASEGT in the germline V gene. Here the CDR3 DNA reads TGTGCCAGCAGTTCCACGGGAGCAACTAATGAAAAACTGTTTTTT. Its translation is CASSSTGATNEKLFF.

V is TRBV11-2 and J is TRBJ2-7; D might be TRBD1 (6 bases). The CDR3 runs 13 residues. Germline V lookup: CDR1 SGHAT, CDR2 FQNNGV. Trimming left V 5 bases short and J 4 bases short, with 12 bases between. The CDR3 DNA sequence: TGTGCCAGCAGCCCTGGGACAACTTACGAGCAGTACTTC. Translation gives CASSPGTTYEQYF.

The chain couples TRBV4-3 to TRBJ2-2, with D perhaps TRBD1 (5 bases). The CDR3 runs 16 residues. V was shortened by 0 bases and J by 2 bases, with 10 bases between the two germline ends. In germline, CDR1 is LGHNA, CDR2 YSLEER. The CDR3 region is CASSQERGSNTGELFF. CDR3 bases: TGCGCCAGCAGCCAAGAAAGGGGATCAAACACCGGGGAGCTGTTTTTT.

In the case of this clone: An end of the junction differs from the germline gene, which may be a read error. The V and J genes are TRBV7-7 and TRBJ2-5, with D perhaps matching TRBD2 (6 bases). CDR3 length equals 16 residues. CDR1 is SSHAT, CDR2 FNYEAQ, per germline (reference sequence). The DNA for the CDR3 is TGTGCTAGCAGCCTCTACCGGGCCCTTGGAGGGGAGACCCAGTACTTC. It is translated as CASSLYRALGGETQYF.

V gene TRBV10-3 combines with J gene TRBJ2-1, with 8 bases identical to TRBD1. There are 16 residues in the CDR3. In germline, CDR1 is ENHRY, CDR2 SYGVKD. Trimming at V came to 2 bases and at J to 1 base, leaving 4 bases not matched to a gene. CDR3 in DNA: TGTGCCATCAGTGAGAGCAGGGGGCCTTCCTACAATGAGCAGTTCTTC. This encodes CAISESRGPSYNEQFF.

In DNA, the CDR3 is TGTGCCAGCAGCCAAGATAGACTAGCGGGAGTCCCCACCGGGGAGCTGTTTTTT. Amino acids: CASSQDRLAGVPTGELFF. The rearrangement joins TRBV4-2 to TRBJ2-2; 12 bases fit TRBD2. The CDR3 covers 18 residues. The V gene end was trimmed by 0 bases and the J gene end by 4 bases; junction bases not matched to a gene: 6. CDR1 and CDR2 (germline): LGHNA, YNFKEQ.

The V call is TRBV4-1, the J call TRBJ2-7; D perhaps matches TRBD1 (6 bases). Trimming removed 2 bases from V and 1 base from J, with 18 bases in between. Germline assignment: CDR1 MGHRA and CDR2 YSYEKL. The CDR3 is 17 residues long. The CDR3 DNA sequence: TGCGCCAGCAGCCAAAAAACAGGGTTTACCCAGTCCTACGAGCAGTACTTC. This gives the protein CASSQKTGFTQSYEQYF.

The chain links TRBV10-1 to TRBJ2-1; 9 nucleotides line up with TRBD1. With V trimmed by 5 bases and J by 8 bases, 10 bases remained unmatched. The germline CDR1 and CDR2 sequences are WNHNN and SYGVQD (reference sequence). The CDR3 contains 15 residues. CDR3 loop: CASSIPGQGKDEQFF. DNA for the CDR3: TGCGCCAGCAGTATACCGGGACAGGGTAAGGATGAGCAGTTCTTC.

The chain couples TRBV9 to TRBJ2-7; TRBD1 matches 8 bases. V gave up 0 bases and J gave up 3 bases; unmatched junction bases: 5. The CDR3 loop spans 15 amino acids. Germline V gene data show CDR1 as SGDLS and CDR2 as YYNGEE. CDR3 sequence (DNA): TGTGCCAGCAGCGTAGAGGCAGGGGGCGTCTACGAGCAGTACTTC. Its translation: CASSVEAGGVYEQYF.

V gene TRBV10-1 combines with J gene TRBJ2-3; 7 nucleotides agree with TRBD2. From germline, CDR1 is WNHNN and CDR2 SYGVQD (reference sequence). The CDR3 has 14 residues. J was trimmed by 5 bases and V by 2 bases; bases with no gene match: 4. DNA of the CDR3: TGCGCCAGCAGTGAGGGTTGGGAGGGAGATACGCAGTATTTT. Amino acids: CASSEGWEGDTQYF.

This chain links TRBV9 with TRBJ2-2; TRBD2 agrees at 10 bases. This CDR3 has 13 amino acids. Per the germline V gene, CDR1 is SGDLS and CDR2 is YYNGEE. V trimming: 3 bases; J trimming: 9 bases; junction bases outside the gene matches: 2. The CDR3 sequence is CASSEGLARELFF. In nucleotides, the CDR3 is TGTGCCAGCAGCGAGGGACTAGCGCGGGAGCTGTTTTTT.

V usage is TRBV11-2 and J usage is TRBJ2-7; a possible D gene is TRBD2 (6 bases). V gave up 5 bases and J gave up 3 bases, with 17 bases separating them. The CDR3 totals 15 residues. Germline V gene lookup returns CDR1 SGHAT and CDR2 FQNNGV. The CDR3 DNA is TGTGCCAGCAGCATGACCGGGACTGATTACTACGAGCAGTACTTC. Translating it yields CASSMTGTDYYEQYF.

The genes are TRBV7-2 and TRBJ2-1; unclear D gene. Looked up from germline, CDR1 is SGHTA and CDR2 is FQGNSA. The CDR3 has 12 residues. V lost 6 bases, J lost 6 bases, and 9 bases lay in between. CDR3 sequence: CASSFLGNEQFF. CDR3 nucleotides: TGTGCCAGCAGTTTTCTAGGCAATGAGCAGTTCTTC.

In nucleotides, the CDR3 is TGCGCCAGCAGCCGGGGGCAGGGGGAATGGGGCACTGAAGCTTTCTTT. It specifies CASSRGQGEWGTEAFF. The rearrangement uses TRBV4-1 and TRBJ1-1; 7 bases fit TRBD1. The CDR3 is 16 residues long. Trimming took 4 bases from V and 4 from J; bases not matched to a gene: 12. Germline V gene sequence: CDR1 MGHRA, CDR2 YSYEKL.

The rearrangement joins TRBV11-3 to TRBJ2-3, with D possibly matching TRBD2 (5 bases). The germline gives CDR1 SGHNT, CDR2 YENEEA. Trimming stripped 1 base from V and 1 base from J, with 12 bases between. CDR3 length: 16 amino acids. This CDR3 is CASSLGPGSGTDTQYF. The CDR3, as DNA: TGTGCCAGCAGCTTAGGTCCGGGGTCAGGCACAGATACGCAGTATTTT. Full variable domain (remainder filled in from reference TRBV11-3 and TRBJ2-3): EAGVVQSPRYKIIEKKQPVAFWCNPISGHNTLYWYLQNLGQGPELLIRYENEEAVDDSQLPKDRFSAERLKGVDSTLKIQPAELGDSAVYLCASSLGPGSGTDTQYFGPGTRLTVL.

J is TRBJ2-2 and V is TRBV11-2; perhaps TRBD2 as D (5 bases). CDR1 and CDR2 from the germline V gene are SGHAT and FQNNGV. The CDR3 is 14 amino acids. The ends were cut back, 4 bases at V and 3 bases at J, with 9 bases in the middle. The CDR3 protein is CASSWSEDTGELFF. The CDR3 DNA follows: TGTGCCAGCAGCTGGTCGGAGGACACCGGGGAGCTGTTTTTT.

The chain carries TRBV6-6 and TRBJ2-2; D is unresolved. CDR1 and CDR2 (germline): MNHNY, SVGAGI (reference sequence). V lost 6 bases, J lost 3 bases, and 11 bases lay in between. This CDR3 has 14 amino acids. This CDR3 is CASSLVVYTGELFF. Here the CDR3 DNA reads TGTGCCAGCAGCCTAGTCGTGTACACCGGGGAGCTGTTTTTT.

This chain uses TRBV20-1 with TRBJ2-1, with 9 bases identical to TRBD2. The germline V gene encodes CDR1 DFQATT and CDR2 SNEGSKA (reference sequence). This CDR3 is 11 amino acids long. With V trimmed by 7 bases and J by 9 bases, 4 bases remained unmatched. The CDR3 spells CSVAGASEQFF. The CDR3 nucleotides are TGCAGTGTAGCGGGAGCGAGTGAGCAGTTCTTC.

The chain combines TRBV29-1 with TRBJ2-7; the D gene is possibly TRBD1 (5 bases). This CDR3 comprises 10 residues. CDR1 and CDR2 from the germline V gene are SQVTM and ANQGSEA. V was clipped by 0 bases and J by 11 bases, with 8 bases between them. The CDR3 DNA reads TGCAGCGTTGAAGACCCAGGGAAGTACTTC. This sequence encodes CSVEDPGKYF.

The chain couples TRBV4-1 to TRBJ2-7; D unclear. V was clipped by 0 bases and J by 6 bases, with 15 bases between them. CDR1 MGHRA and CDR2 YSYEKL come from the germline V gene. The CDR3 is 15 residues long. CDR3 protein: CASSQDQIAGLEQYF. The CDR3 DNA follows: TGCGCCAGCAGCCAAGATCAGATAGCTGGTCTCGAGCAGTACTTC.

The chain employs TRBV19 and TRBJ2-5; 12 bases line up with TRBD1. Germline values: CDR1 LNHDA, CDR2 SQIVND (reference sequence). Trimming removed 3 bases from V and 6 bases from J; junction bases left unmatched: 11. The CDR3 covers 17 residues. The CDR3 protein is CASSINRDRGRQKTQYF. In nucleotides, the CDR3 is TGTGCCAGTAGTATTAACCGGGACAGGGGGCGTCAGAAGACCCAGTACTTC.

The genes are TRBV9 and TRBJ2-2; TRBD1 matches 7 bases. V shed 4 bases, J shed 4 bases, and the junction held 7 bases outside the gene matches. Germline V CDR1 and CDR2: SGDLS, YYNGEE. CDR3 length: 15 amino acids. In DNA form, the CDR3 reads TGTGCCAGCAGCTTCGGACAGGCGGGCACCGGGGAGCTGTTTTTT. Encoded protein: CASSFGQAGTGELFF.